This TCR beta chain was documented in a study of control samples from healthy donors and cancer patients. TCRdb keeps only in-frame clones here, not all; method: immunoSEQ multiplex PCR. The repertoire includes 100,000 to 150,000 clones, approximately 92% of them detected once, and around 0.52% sits in the top ten. Input material: PBMCs. This clonotype was sampled from an elderly man with head and neck cancer.

This CDR3 reads CASSISISGNTIYF. CDR3 bases: TGTGCCAGTAGTATTTCGATCTCTGGAAACACCATATATTTT. The V and J genes are TRBV19 and TRBJ1-3; D remains ambiguous. Germline assignment: CDR1 LNHDA and CDR2 SQIVND (reference sequence). V was cut by 3 bases and J by 0 bases, with 6 bases left in between. This CDR3 is built from 14 residues.